This is a list of T cell receptor beta chains from one sample in a study of T cells in Graves' hyperthyroidism and ophthalmopathy. TCRdb processed the multiplex PCR reads anew with MiXCR; each CDR3 protein has one entry. The data contain about 200,000 distinct CDR3 sequences, about 15% of them seen just once; the ten biggest clones take up 50%. Sequences were obtained from blood. Every receptor here comes from a middle-aged man with Graves' hyperthyroidism. Each CDR3 is given with its conserved first and last residue. D genes are given only for firm matches. Clone size is not always given. Where it is, it says once, few, many or a class for expanded clones.

.	TRBJ2-2	TRBV7-2	many	13	CASSPQGGGELFF	TGTGCCAGCAGTCCTCAGGGCGGCGGGGAGCTGTTTTTT
.	TRBJ1-1	TRBV10-1	few	12	CASSDSNTEAFF	TGCGCCAGCAGTGACTCGAACACTGAAGCTTTCTTT
.	TRBJ2-7	TRBV7-9	many	14	CASSLGGTTDEQYF	TGTGCCAGCAGCTTAGGCGGGACAACGGACGAGCAGTACTTC
.	TRBJ2-5	TRBV4-1	.	16	CASSPLGGTVQETQYF	TGCGCCAGCAGCCCCCTCGGGGGGACAGTCCAAGAGACCCAGTACTTC
TRBD1	TRBJ2-3	TRBV20-1	many	14	CSANDRGLTDTQYF	TGCAGTGCTAACGACAGGGGCCTAACAGATACGCAGTATTTT
.	TRBJ2-1	TRBV7-2	many	11	CASSPRHEQFF	TGTGCCAGCAGCCCGAGACACGAGCAGTTCTTC
.	TRBJ1-4	TRBV5-1	.	15	CASSLEGRVNEKLFF	TGCGCCAGCAGCTTGGAGGGACGGGTGAATGAAAAACTGTTTTTT
.	TRBJ2-6	TRBV24-1	.	16	CATSDSDSSGANVLTF	TGTGCCACCAGTGATTCGGACAGCTCTGGGGCCAACGTCCTGACTTTC
.	TRBJ2-6	TRBV6-2/TRBV6-3	.	15	CASSFHSGGANVLTF	TGTGCCAGCAGTTTCCACTCGGGGGGGGCCAACGTCCTGACTTTC
.	TRBJ1-2	TRBV7-8	many	14	CASSLEGTTYGYTF	TGTGCCAGCAGCTTAGAGGGGACGACCTATGGCTACACCTTC
TRBD1	TRBJ1-6	TRBV28	.	15	CASSGTGGAGSPLHF	TGTGCCAGCAGTGGGACAGGGGGCGCCGGTTCACCCCTCCACTTT
.	TRBJ2-7	TRBV4-1	few	17	CASSQDRDTGRSYEQYF	TGCGCCAGCAGCCAAGATCGGGACACGGGTAGATCCTACGAGCAGTACTTC
.	TRBJ1-3	TRBV28	.	14	CASRGQTSGNTIYF	TGTGCCAGCAGGGGACAAACCTCTGGAAACACCATATATTTT
.	TRBJ1-4	TRBV30	few	12	CAWALGYEKLFF	TGTGCCTGGGCCTTGGGGTATGAAAAACTGTTTTTT
TRBD1	TRBJ2-1	TRBV7-2	many	15	CASNPGQGVFLEQFF	TGTGCCAGCAACCCAGGACAGGGGGTGTTTCTTGAGCAGTTCTTC
.	TRBJ2-4	TRBV18	many	15	CASSLESVAKNIQYF	TGTGCCAGCTCACTAGAAAGTGTGGCCAAAAACATTCAGTACTTC
TRBD1	TRBJ2-5	TRBV29-1	many	14	CSVERTGGEETQYF	TGCAGCGTTGAACGGACAGGGGGCGAAGAGACCCAGTACTTC
.	TRBJ1-1	TRBV11-3	many	18	CASSLDRWGQGPNTEAFF	TGTGCCAGCAGCTTAGATCGTTGGGGGCAAGGACCGAACACTGAAGCTTTCTTT
TRBD2	TRBJ2-7	TRBV6-2/TRBV6-3	many	15	CASRPSGRGLYEQYF	TGTGCCAGCAGGCCCTCCGGGAGGGGCCTCTACGAGCAGTACTTC
TRBD1	TRBJ1-4	TRBV28	many	16	CASSSLTGTGGEKLFF	TGTGCCAGCAGTTCGCTCACCGGGACAGGGGGTGAAAAACTGTTTTTT
.	TRBJ1-1	TRBV6-2/TRBV6-3	.	13	CASSYAMNTEAFF	TGTGCCAGCAGTTACGCCATGAACACTGAAGCTTTCTTT
TRBD2	TRBJ2-7	TRBV4-1	.	15	CASSQISGNPYEQYF	TGCGCCAGCAGCCAAATTAGCGGGAACCCCTACGAGCAGTACTTC
TRBD1	TRBJ2-1	TRBV11-1	many	12	CASSTGQHEQFF	TGTGCCAGCAGCACGGGACAGCACGAGCAGTTCTTC
TRBD1	TRBJ1-1	TRBV19	.	12	CASEVRDRRAFF	TGTGCCAGTGAAGTCCGGGACAGAAGGGCTTTCTTT
.	TRBJ2-2	TRBV7-9	.	14	CASSFTENTGELFF	TGTGCCAGCAGCTTTACAGAGAACACCGGGGAGCTGTTTTTT
.	TRBJ2-2	TRBV6-4	.	14	CASSLNPGTGELFF	TGTGCCAGCAGTTTAAATCCTGGCACCGGGGAGCTGTTTTTT
TRBD1	TRBJ2-5	TRBV7-7	few	14	CASSLDRAGETQYF	TGTGCTAGCAGCTTAGACAGGGCTGGCGAGACCCAGTACTTC
.	TRBJ2-2	TRBV20-1	few	13	CSASLLGLGELFF	TGCAGTGCCTCCCTCCTGGGTCTCGGGGAGCTGTTTTTT
TRBD2	TRBJ2-7	TRBV27	many	16	CASRRWGEGISYEQYF	TGTGCCAGCAGAAGGTGGGGGGAGGGGATCTCCTACGAGCAGTACTTC
.	TRBJ1-1	TRBV6-5	many	13	CASSYGENTEAFF	TGTGCCAGCAGTTACGGGGAGAACACTGAAGCTTTCTTT
.	TRBJ1-1	TRBV6-1	many	13	CASRKGLDTEAFF	TGTGCCAGCAGAAAGGGGTTGGACACTGAAGCTTTCTTT
TRBD1	TRBJ2-7	TRBV29-1	.	15	CSVVNPTGGTYEQYF	TGCAGCGTTGTGAACCCGACAGGGGGGACCTACGAGCAGTACTTC
.	TRBJ1-2	TRBV5-1	.	13	CASSLTEGYGYTF	TGCGCCAGCAGCCTGACAGAGGGCTATGGCTACACCTTC
.	TRBJ2-1	TRBV5-4	.	13	CASSLNTYNEQFF	TGTGCCAGCAGCTTGAACACTTACAATGAGCAGTTCTTC
TRBD2	TRBJ2-1	TRBV27	many	16	CASSLSGTSGMNEQFF	TGTGCCAGCAGTTTATCAGGGACTAGCGGGATGAATGAGCAGTTCTTC
.	TRBJ1-5	TRBV2	many	12	CASSADDQPQHF	TGTGCCAGCAGCGCGGACGATCAGCCCCAGCATTTT
TRBD2	TRBJ2-1	TRBV12-3/TRBV12-4	many	16	CASSLGGLAGWDEQFF	TGTGCCAGCAGTTTGGGGGGACTAGCGGGATGGGATGAGCAGTTCTTC
.	TRBJ2-5	TRBV7-8	many	15	CASSPRTVHTETQYF	TGTGCCAGCAGCCCGAGGACAGTACATACGGAGACCCAGTACTTC
.	TRBJ2-5	TRBV12-5	many	16	CASGLVTGAPGETQYF	TGTGCTAGTGGTTTGGTAACGGGGGCCCCGGGTGAGACCCAGTACTTC
.	TRBJ2-2	TRBV19	.	13	CASPDWTTGELFF	TGTGCCAGTCCCGATTGGACGACCGGGGAGCTGTTTTTT
.	TRBJ1-5	TRBV20-1	few	12	CSANHANQPQHF	TGCAGTGCTAACCACGCCAATCAGCCCCAGCATTTT
TRBD1	TRBJ2-6	TRBV4-3	.	18	CASSKTGTGYSGANVLTF	TGCGCCAGCAGCAAAACCGGGACAGGGTATTCTGGGGCCAACGTCCTGACTTTC
.	TRBJ2-5	TRBV6-2/TRBV6-3	.	15	CACSYPDIRQETQYF	TGTGCCTGCAGTTACCCGGACATCCGACAAGAGACCCAGTACTTC
TRBD2	TRBJ2-3	TRBV13	.	17	CASSLSGAGGRADTQYF	TGTGCCAGCAGCTTATCAGGAGCGGGAGGCCGCGCAGATACGCAGTATTTT
.	TRBJ1-1	TRBV6-1	many	12	CASSSRETEAFF	TGTGCCAGCAGTTCGCGGGAGACTGAAGCTTTCTTT
.	TRBJ2-7	TRBV7-9	.	14	CASSEQELSYEQYF	TGTGCCAGCAGCGAACAGGAGCTGTCCTACGAGCAGTACTTC